This T cell receptor (beta chain) stems from a study of monozygotic twins with inflammatory bowel disease. Study results and limitations: Repertoire similarity did not separate concordant from discordant twins, possibly from limited power. The sharing of clonotypes with others was lower in IBD patients than in healthy twins, especially with disease activity. Immunosuppressive treatments were not uniform, and this may have added variability to patient repertoires.

CDR1 and CDR2 (germline): SGHNT, YYREEE (reference sequence). CDR3 length equals 16 residues. The study subjected TCRalpha and TCRbeta cDNA to two nested PCRs of 16 and 9 cycles. TCRdb re-called the 5' RACE reads; every CDR3 protein appears as one record, without DNA. This sample contains fewer than 550,000 distinct CDR3 sequences. As for this clonotype: Its antigen is currently unknown.

Sequenced material: blood. The TCR comes from a human donor with ulcerative colitis or Crohn's disease, or a healthy co-twin of an affected twin (not recorded which). The V and J genes are TRBV5-4 and TRBJ2-2; there is no DNA to check the TCRdb D call of TRBD1. CDR3 in amino acids: CASSLATGGLSGELFF.